This T cell receptor beta chain was identified during a study of T cell changes during pregnancy in multiple sclerosis. Generated by immunoSEQ multiplex PCR, the TCRdb table keeps only in-frame clones and is missing some. Among some 46,000 clones listed, approximately 92% were seen once. V shed 5 bases and J 4 bases; nucleotides not matched to a gene: 5. This CDR3 comprises 15 residues. Germline CDR1 is ENHRY and CDR2 is SYGVKD. J is TRBJ1-5 and V is TRBV10-3; 10 bases align to TRBD1. This TCR was recovered from a female donor with multiple sclerosis, enrolled in a pregnancy study. The sample comprised peripheral blood. The CDR3 nucleotides are TGTGCCATCAGTCCGGGACAGGGGTTGAATCAGCCCCAGCATTTT. Its protein product is CAISPGQGLNQPQHF.